Following are 21 T cell receptor beta chains from one sample sequenced in a study of cytomegalovirus exposure and HLA in healthy donors. The primer mix had 60 Vbeta and 13 Jbeta primers. Method: immunoSEQ multiplex PCR; TCRdb's copy keeps in-frame clones and lacks some. The table has roughly 150,000 clones, 75% to 90% seen once. The specimen was PBMCs. These receptor sequences come from a man aged 45-60 years in good health and CMV-seropositive.

This clone appeared a single time. The V gene is TRBV6-5, the J gene TRBJ1-1, with D uncertain. This CDR3 region has 15 residues. Trimming removed 0 bases from V and 4 bases from J, with 12 bases in between. CDR1 is MNHEY and CDR2 is SVGAGI in the germline V gene. In nucleotides, the CDR3 is TGTGCCAGCAGTTACTCGCTCTTGGGAGGCACTGAAGCTTTCTTT. It encodes CASSYSLLGGTEAFF.

Comments on this clone: Germline is not matched at one junction end, which may reflect a read error. The chain employs TRBV7-7 and TRBJ2-5, with 7 bases lining up with TRBD1. The CDR3 extends over 14 amino acids. Germline lookup yields CDR1 SSHAT and CDR2 FNYEAQ (reference sequence). For the CDR3, the DNA is TGTGCTAGCAGCTTAGGTGGACAGGAAGAGACCCAGTACTTC. Translated, it gives CASSLGGQEETQYF.

V gene TRBV5-8 combines with J gene TRBJ2-1; D possibly corresponds to TRBD2 (6 bases). V was clipped by 0 bases and J by 3 bases, with 10 bases between them. Germline V gene lookup returns CDR1 SGHTS and CDR2 YDEGEE. This CDR3 is built from 15 residues. CDR3: CASSLAGTYYNEQFF. The CDR3 DNA reads TGTGCCAGCAGCTTGGCCGGGACTTACTACAATGAGCAGTTCTTC.

The chain carries TRBV7-9 and TRBJ1-1, with D maybe TRBD1 (6 bases). Germline V gene sequence: CDR1 SEHNR, CDR2 FQNEAQ (reference sequence). This CDR3 contains 14 residues. The V and J ends lost 2 bases and 3 bases respectively, with 10 bases between them. The CDR3 nucleotides are TGTGCCAGCAGCTTAACAGGGTTGGACACTGAAGCTTTCTTT. This translates into CASSLTGLDTEAFF.

The chain couples TRBV27 to TRBJ1-4; tentatively, D is TRBD1 (5 bases). The CDR3 spans 15 residues. Germline CDR1 and CDR2: MNHEY and SMNVEV (reference sequence). V was cut by 3 bases and J by 4 bases, with 12 bases left in between. The CDR3 DNA reads TGTGCCAGCAGTTTCCTATGGACACGTAATGAAAAACTGTTTTTT. Protein sequence: CASSFLWTRNEKLFF.

The chain is built from TRBV5-4 and TRBJ1-2, with D unresolved. The CDR3 runs to 15 residues. The V end was cut by 3 bases, the J end by 2 bases, with 14 bases between. Looked up from germline, CDR1 is SGHNT and CDR2 is YYREEE (reference sequence). CDR3 bases: TGTGCCAGCAGCTCAGGCGCCACCACGAACTATGGCTACACCTTC. Translation gives CASSSGATTNYGYTF.

The rearrangement joins TRBV2 to TRBJ2-2; 11 bases are a match to TRBD2. This CDR3 spans 14 amino acids. J gave up 5 bases and V 9 bases, and 5 bases lay outside the gene matches. Germline lookup yields CDR1 SNHLY and CDR2 FYNNEI. CDR3: CASSGGASTGELFF. CDR3 sequence (DNA): TGTGCCAGTAGCGGGGGGGCCTCAACCGGGGAGCTGTTTTTT.

The rearrangement links TRBV27 to TRBJ2-2; 12 nucleotides agree with TRBD1. Trimming removed 7 bases from V and 0 bases from J; junction bases left unmatched: 15. In germline, CDR1 is MNHEY, CDR2 SMNVEV (reference sequence). There are 20 residues in the CDR3. CDR3 protein: CASNFPRDRGRGTNTGELFF. CDR3 DNA sequence: TGTGCCAGCAACTTCCCCCGGGACAGGGGGCGCGGAACGAACACCGGGGAGCTGTTTTTT.

This clone has a handful of counts. J is TRBJ2-1 and V is TRBV27; 14 bases are shared with TRBD2. The J segment lost 4 bases and the V segment lost 4 bases, leaving 3 bases of the junction unmatched. Looked up from germline, CDR1 is MNHEY and CDR2 is SMNVEV (reference sequence). CDR3 length: 16 amino acids. CDR3 bases: TGTGCCAGCAGTTACGGGACTAGCGGGAGATACAATGAGCAGTTCTTC. Encoded protein: CASSYGTSGRYNEQFF.

This sequence joins TRBV5-1 and TRBJ1-1, with 7 bases that match TRBD1. This CDR3 contains 15 residues. V lost 6 bases to trimming and J lost 0 bases; unmatched junction nucleotides: 8. In germline, CDR1 is SGHRS, CDR2 YFSETQ. CDR3 DNA: TGCGCCAGCACTAGACAGGGAGATATGAACACTGAAGCTTTCTTT. Translation gives CASTRQGDMNTEAFF.

V and J are TRBV19 and TRBJ1-4, with D tentatively TRBD1 (6 bases). Trimming removed 0 bases from V and 5 bases from J, with 19 bases in between. This CDR3 is built from 18 residues. Germline V lookup: CDR1 LNHDA, CDR2 SQIVND (reference sequence). The CDR3 spells CASSIDPRTNRENEKLFF. The CDR3 nucleotides read TGTGCCAGTAGTATAGATCCCCGAACGAACAGGGAAAATGAAAAACTGTTTTTT.

This chain joins TRBV5-1 and TRBJ2-1; 7 bases align to TRBD1. The CDR3 is 14 amino acids. J lost 7 bases, V lost 5 bases, and 9 bases had no gene match. The V gene's germline CDR1 is SGHRS and CDR2 YFSETQ. CDR3 in amino acids: CASRQTGNQNEQFF. The CDR3 DNA sequence: TGCGCCAGCAGACAGACAGGGAACCAGAATGAGCAGTTCTTC.

This clone was observed once. The chain has TRBV19 and TRBJ1-6, with a tentative D call TRBD1 (6 bases). The CDR3 covers 14 residues. V lost 5 bases to trimming and J lost 11 bases, with 16 bases between them. Per the germline V gene, CDR1 is LNHDA and CDR2 is SQIVND (reference sequence). CDR3 sequence (DNA): TGTGCCAGTAGTTATACAGGGATTGGACCACCCCTCCACTTT. Translating gives CASSYTGIGPPLHF.

The rearrangement uses TRBV7-9 and TRBJ1-1; 7 nucleotides align to TRBD1. After removal of 5 bases from V and 1 base from J, the junction contained 4 bases not matched to a gene. The V gene's germline CDR1 is SEHNR and CDR2 FQNEAQ (reference sequence). The CDR3 is 14 residues long. DNA for the CDR3: TGTGCCAGCAGCACAAGGACAGGGAACACTGAAGCTTTCTTT. Encoded protein: CASSTRTGNTEAFF.

A single count supports this clone. CDR3 bases: TGTGCCAGCAGCTTGGGACTAGCCGGCGGGGAGCTGTTTTTT. Its translation: CASSLGLAGGELFF. The gene calls are TRBV5-8 and TRBJ2-2; 7 positions match TRBD2. The CDR3 extends over 14 amino acids. V dropped 0 bases and J dropped 7; count of bases not matched to a gene: 3. CDR1 SGHTS and CDR2 YDEGEE come from the germline V gene.

V gene TRBV27 combines with J gene TRBJ2-7, with TRBD1 identical over 9 bases. Per germline, CDR1 MNHEY and CDR2 SMNVEV (reference sequence). The CDR3 consists of 16 residues. The trim removed 4 bases at V and 5 bases at J, leaving 12 bases unmatched. The CDR3 protein is CASSSILTGGLDEQYF. DNA for the CDR3: TGTGCCAGCAGTTCAATCCTGACAGGGGGGTTGGACGAGCAGTACTTC.

This chain's CDR3 is CASSLVSGGAWETQYF. CDR3 nucleotide sequence: TGTGCCAGCAGCTTAGTAAGCGGGGGGGCCTGGGAGACCCAGTACTTC. The J gene is TRBJ2-5, the V gene TRBV7-2; 10 positions agree with TRBD2. Trimming removed 1 base from V and 5 bases from J; junction bases left unmatched: 7. The length of the CDR3 is 16 residues. Germline values: CDR1 SGHTA, CDR2 FQGNSA. Combining the CDR3 with reference TRBV7-2 and TRBJ2-5 gives the whole variable domain GAGVSQSPSNKVTEKGKDVELRCDPISGHTALYWYRQSLGQGLEFLIYFQGNSAPDKSGLPSDRFSAERTGGSVSTLTIQRTQQEDSAVYLCASSLVSGGAWETQYFGPGTRLLVL.

The V and J genes are TRBV6-4 and TRBJ2-7; D remains unclear. This CDR3 comprises 13 residues. Germline CDR1 MRHNA, CDR2 SNTAGT. Trimming took off 6 bases at V and 0 bases at J, with 9 bases between the two ends. CDR3 nucleotide sequence: TGTGCCAGCAGGGTCCCACTCTCCTACGAGCAGTACTTC. This encodes CASRVPLSYEQYF.

The CDR3 DNA follows: TGTGCCAGCAGCCCAAGGACAGGGATCCCCCCCAATCAGCCCCAGCATTTT. It is translated as CASSPRTGIPPNQPQHF. The chain is built from TRBV6-4 and TRBJ1-5; 8 bases fit TRBD1. J lost 3 bases, V lost 6 bases, and 13 bases had no gene match. This CDR3 region has 17 residues. CDR1 and CDR2 from the germline V gene are MRHNA and SNTAGT.

The CDR3 sequence is CASSVALKDIQYF. In DNA form, the CDR3 reads TGTGCCAGCAGTGTGGCCCTTAAAGACATTCAGTACTTC. The chain joins TRBV6-1 to TRBJ2-4, with no clear D. Looked up from germline, CDR1 is MNHNS and CDR2 is SASEGT. V lost 4 bases and J lost 8, with 12 bases in between. The length of the CDR3 is 13 residues.

The CDR3 DNA is TGTGCCAGCAGCTTATCCAGGTCCATGAACACTGAAGCTTTCTTT. Residues: CASSLSRSMNTEAFF. The genes are TRBV7-2 and TRBJ1-1; D is undetermined. This CDR3 spans 15 amino acids. CDR1 and CDR2 from the germline V gene are SGHTA and FQGNSA. The V gene lost 2 bases and the J gene lost 0 bases, with 10 bases spanning the gap.